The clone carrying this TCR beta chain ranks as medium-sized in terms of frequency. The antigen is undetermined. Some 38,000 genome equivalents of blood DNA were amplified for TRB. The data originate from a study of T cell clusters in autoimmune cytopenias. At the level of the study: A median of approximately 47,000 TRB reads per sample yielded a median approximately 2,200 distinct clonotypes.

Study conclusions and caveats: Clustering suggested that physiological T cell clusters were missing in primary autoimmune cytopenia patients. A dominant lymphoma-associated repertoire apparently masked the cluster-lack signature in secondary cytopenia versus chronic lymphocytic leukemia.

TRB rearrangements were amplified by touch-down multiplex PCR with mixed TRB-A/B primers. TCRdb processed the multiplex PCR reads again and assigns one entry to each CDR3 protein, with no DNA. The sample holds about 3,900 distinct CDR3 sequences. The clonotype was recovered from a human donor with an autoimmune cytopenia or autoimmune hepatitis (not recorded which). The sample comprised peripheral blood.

The CDR3 sequence is CASSFADGYTF. The genes are TRBV12-3 or TRBV12-4 and TRBJ1-2. This CDR3 comprises 11 residues.